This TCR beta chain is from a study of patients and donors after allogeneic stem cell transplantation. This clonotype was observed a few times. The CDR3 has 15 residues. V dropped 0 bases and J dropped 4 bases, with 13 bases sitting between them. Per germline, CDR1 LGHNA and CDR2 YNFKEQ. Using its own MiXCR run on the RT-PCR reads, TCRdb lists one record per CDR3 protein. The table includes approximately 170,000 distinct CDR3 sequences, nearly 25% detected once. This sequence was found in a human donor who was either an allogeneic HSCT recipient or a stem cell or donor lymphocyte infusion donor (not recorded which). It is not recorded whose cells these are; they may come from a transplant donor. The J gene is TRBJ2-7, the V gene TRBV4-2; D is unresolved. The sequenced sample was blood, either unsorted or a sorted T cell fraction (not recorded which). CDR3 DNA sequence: TGTGCCAGCAGCCAAGAAACCAGTCTACCTTACGAGCAGTACTTC. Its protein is CASSQETSLPYEQYF.